The 17 T cell receptor beta chains listed next were all sequenced from one sample in a study of blood T cells in healthy people across ages. A J-beta primer mix and a sample-barcoded 5' primer were used in a second PCR of about 7 to 12 cycles. TCRdb called the 5' RACE reads again in MiXCR, with one record for every CDR3 protein. The sample gives about 580,000 distinct CDR3 sequences, around 48% of which show up once; 20% to 25% is in the top ten. The specimen sequenced was blood. The receptors originated from a man older than 75 in good health.

The V gene is TRBV5-1, the J gene TRBJ2-1; TRBD1 agrees at 10 bases. The CDR3 contains 17 residues. The V segment lost 4 bases and the J segment 7 bases; nucleotides outside the gene matches: 14. Germline V gene data show CDR1 as SGHRS and CDR2 as YFSETQ. The CDR3 reads CASSLNGRQGARNEQFF. CDR3 coding DNA: TGCGCCAGCAGCCTCAACGGGAGACAGGGGGCTCGGAATGAGCAGTTCTTC.

The chain has TRBV7-8 and TRBJ2-1; 9 positions match TRBD2. The CDR3 totals 17 residues. V lost 3 bases and J lost 7; bases outside the gene matches: 13. Germline V gene data show CDR1 as SGHVS and CDR2 as FQNEAQ. CDR3 DNA sequence: TGTGCCAGCAGCTTTAGGTCCGGCGGGAGGGCCTGGAATGAGCAGTTCTTC. Residues: CASSFRSGGRAWNEQFF.

V gene TRBV10-3 combines with J gene TRBJ1-6; D may be TRBD1 (6 bases). Germline-derived CDR1 and CDR2 are ENHRY and SYGVKD. The CDR3 runs 16 residues. V dropped 4 bases and J dropped 5 bases, with 15 bases sitting between them. This CDR3 reads CAISVRGQGNNSPLHF. The CDR3, as DNA: TGTGCCATCAGTGTACGGGGTCAGGGGAATAATTCACCCCTCCACTTT.

V and J are TRBV9 and TRBJ2-5, with a possible D match to TRBD2 (6 bases). This CDR3 region has 15 residues. CDR1 SGDLS and CDR2 YYNGEE come from the germline V gene. Trimming shortened V by 4 bases and J by 9 bases, and 22 bases separated the two germline ends. Here the CDR3 DNA reads TGTGCCAGCAGCAATAGCGGTTGGACCAGAGGGGCCCAGTACTTC. Translated: CASSNSGWTRGAQYF. Variable domain in full (rest from reference TRBV9 and TRBJ2-5): DSGVTQTPKHLITATGQRVTLRCSPRSGDLSVYWYQQSLDQGLQFLIQYYNGEERAKGNILERFSAQQFPDLHSELNLSSLELGDSALYFCASSNSGWTRGAQYFGPGTRLLVL.

This clonotype was recorded a few times. This sequence joins TRBV28 and TRBJ2-2; D possibly corresponds to TRBD2 (6 bases). CDR1 MDHEN and CDR2 SYDVKM come from the germline V gene. The germline V and J ends were trimmed by 7 bases and 7 bases, with 7 bases remaining between them. CDR3 length: 11 residues. CDR3 protein: CASTGDGELFF. For the CDR3, the DNA is TGTGCCAGCACGGGGGACGGGGAGCTGTTTTTT.

The V gene is TRBV10-3, the J gene TRBJ2-3; TRBD2 matches 10 bases. CDR1 and CDR2 from the germline V gene are ENHRY and SYGVKD. CDR3 length: 14 residues. The V segment lost 6 bases and the J segment 1 base; nucleotides outside the gene matches: 1. CDR3 protein: CAIRGLARTDTQYF. CDR3 nucleotides: TGTGCCATCAGGGGACTAGCGCGCACAGATACGCAGTATTTT.

This clonotype has a handful of counts. The V and J genes are TRBV6-1 and TRBJ2-4; 10 nucleotides match TRBD2. In germline, CDR1 is MNHNS, CDR2 SASEGT. The CDR3 contains 20 residues. V lost 6 bases to trimming and J lost 0 bases; unmatched junction nucleotides: 17. Here the CDR3 reads CASRQWAGLAELLAKNIQYF. The CDR3 coding sequence is TGTGCCAGCAGGCAATGGGCCGGACTAGCGGAACTTCTAGCCAAAAACATTCAGTACTTC.

On this clonotype itself: Mismatch with germline at one junction end may stem from a read error. The rearrangement joins TRBV7-3 to TRBJ2-3; unclear D gene. In germline, CDR1 is SGHTA, CDR2 FQGTGA. The CDR3 has 13 residues. CDR3 DNA sequence: TGTGCCAGCAGCTCACCGCCAAAGGGTACGCGGTATTTT. It translates to CASSSPPKGTRYF.

The chain has TRBV7-2 and TRBJ1-5; D possibly corresponds to TRBD1 (5 bases). The CDR3 covers 15 residues. Germline loops: CDR1 SGHTA, CDR2 FQGNSA. The V end lost 5 bases, the J end lost 7 bases, and 18 bases lay between the germline ends. CDR3 DNA sequence: TGTGCCAGCAGCCAAAACCCTCAGGGTCCGCAGCCCCAGCATTTT. Protein sequence: CASSQNPQGPQPQHF.

This clonotype was detected a few times. This rearrangement joins TRBV14 to TRBJ2-1, with unresolved D. This CDR3 comprises 15 residues. The germline V and J ends were trimmed by 1 base and 6 bases, with 13 bases remaining between them. The germline V gene has CDR1 SGHDN and CDR2 FVKESK. The CDR3 loop reads CASSQGLLTGNEQFF. The CDR3 DNA is TGTGCCAGCAGCCAAGGGCTACTTACGGGCAATGAGCAGTTCTTC.

The chain carries TRBV5-1 and TRBJ2-7, with TRBD2 as a possible D gene (5 bases). The CDR3 is 14 amino acids. The V gene lost 5 bases and the J gene lost 1 base, with 13 bases spanning the gap. Germline V gives CDR1 SGHRS, CDR2 YFSETQ. The CDR3 DNA follows: TGCGCCAGCAGGTACGGAGCGGATTCCTACGAGCAGTACTTC. It encodes CASRYGADSYEQYF. Drawing the rest from reference TRBV5-1 and TRBJ2-7, the complete variable domain is KAGVTQTPRYLIKTRGQQVTLSCSPISGHRSVSWYQQTPGQGLQFLFEYFSETQRNKGNFPGRFSGRQFSNSRSEMNVSTLELGDSALYLCASRYGADSYEQYFGPGTRLTVT.

The V gene is TRBV7-2, the J gene TRBJ2-1; D unresolved. The V end lost 1 base, the J end lost 2 bases, and 9 bases lay between the germline ends. The germline V gene encodes CDR1 SGHTA and CDR2 FQGNSA. This CDR3 is built from 15 residues. This CDR3 is CASSLGSVAYNEQFF. CDR3 in DNA: TGTGCCAGCAGCTTAGGCTCTGTAGCCTACAATGAGCAGTTCTTC.

The rearrangement joins TRBV7-2 to TRBJ1-2; 8 bases line up with TRBD1. This CDR3 contains 13 residues. Germline-derived CDR1 and CDR2 are SGHTA and FQGNSA. With V trimmed by 8 bases and J by 8 bases, 10 bases remained unmatched. The CDR3 nucleotides read TGTGCCAGCTCAATGGACAGGGTGGAAGGCTACACCTTC. Translation gives CASSMDRVEGYTF.

The chain uses TRBV7-2 and TRBJ1-6, with D maybe TRBD1 (6 bases). The CDR3 spans 16 residues. Trimming took 1 base from V and 9 from J, leaving 16 bases between them. Germline V lookup: CDR1 SGHTA, CDR2 FQGNSA. The CDR3 spells CASSLGIRDTLSPLHF. The CDR3 DNA sequence: TGTGCCAGCAGCTTAGGCATCCGGGACACACTTTCACCCCTCCACTTT.

This clonotype was seen a few times. Here the CDR3 reads CSVEQGYYGYTF. In nucleotides, the CDR3 is TGCAGCGTTGAGCAGGGATACTATGGCTACACCTTC. The rearrangement uses TRBV29-1 and TRBJ1-2, with D possibly being TRBD1 (5 bases). Germline CDR1 SQVTM, CDR2 ANQGSEA. CDR3 size: 12 residues. The V end lost 3 bases, the J end lost 3 bases, and 8 bases lay between the germline ends.

The CDR3, as DNA: TGTGCCAGCAGTTACTCCCGGACCGACTATGGCTACACCTTC. Its translation: CASSYSRTDYGYTF. This chain joins TRBV6-2 or TRBV6-3 and TRBJ1-2; D unresolved. This CDR3 is built from 14 residues. V was cut by 0 bases and J by 3 bases, with 8 bases left in between. Germline V gene sequence: CDR1 MNHEY, CDR2 SVGEGT.

This chain joins TRBV20-1 and TRBJ2-7; D not resolved. Germline values: CDR1 DFQATT, CDR2 SNEGSKA (reference sequence). This CDR3 contains 11 residues. Trimming took off 6 bases at V and 1 base at J, with 7 bases between the two ends. CDR3 amino acids: CSAPWSYEQYF. CDR3 nucleotide sequence: TGCAGTGCCCCCTGGTCCTACGAGCAGTACTTC.